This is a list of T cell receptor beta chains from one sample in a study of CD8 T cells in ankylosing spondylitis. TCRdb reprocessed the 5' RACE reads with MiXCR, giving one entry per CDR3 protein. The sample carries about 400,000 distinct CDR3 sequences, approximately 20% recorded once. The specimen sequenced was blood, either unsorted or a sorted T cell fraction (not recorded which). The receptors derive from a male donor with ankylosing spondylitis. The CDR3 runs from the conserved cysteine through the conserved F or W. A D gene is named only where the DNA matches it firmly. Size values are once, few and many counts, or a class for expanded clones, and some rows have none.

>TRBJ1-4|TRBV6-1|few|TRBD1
CASSREVPGQGFEKLFF
TGTGCCAGCAGTCGGGAGGTACCGGGACAGGGCTTTGAAAAACTGTTTTTT
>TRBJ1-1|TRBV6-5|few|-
CASSYYPLRQGRNTEAFF
TGTGCCAGCAGCTATTACCCCCTAAGGCAGGGACGTAACACTGAAGCTTTCTTT
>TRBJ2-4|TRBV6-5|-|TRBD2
CASSSSGRASRPKNIQYF
TGTGCCAGCAGTTCTAGCGGGAGGGCCTCTAGGCCCAAAAACATTCAGTACTTC
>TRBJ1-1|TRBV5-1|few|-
CASTLQGDTEAFF
TGCGCCAGCACTTTACAGGGAGACACTGAAGCTTTCTTT
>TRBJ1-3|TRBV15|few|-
CATSSYRESSGNTIYF
TGTGCCACCAGCAGCTACAGGGAAAGCTCTGGAAACACCATATATTTT
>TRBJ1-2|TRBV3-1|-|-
CASSQDIPGRYGYTF
TGTGCCAGCAGCCAAGATATCCCGGGACGTTATGGCTACACCTTC
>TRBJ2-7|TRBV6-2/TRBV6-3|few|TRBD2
CASSYLLAGPYEQYF
TGTGCCAGCAGTTACTTACTAGCGGGACCCTACGAGCAGTACTTC
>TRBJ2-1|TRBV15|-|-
CATSWGPLNEQFF
TGTGCCACCAGCTGGGGGCCCCTCAATGAGCAGTTCTTC
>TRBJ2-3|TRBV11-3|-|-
CASSFAGSSTDTQYF
TGTGCCAGCAGCTTCGCGGGATCTAGCACAGATACGCAGTATTTT
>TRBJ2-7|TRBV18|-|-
CASSPLAGRREQYF
TGTGCCAGCTCACCACTAGCAGGCAGACGCGAGCAGTACTTC
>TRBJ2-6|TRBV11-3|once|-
CASSLAGNPGANVLTF
TGTGCCAGCAGCTTAGCAGGGAATCCTGGGGCCAACGTCCTGACTTTC
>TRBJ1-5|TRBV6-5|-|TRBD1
CASSARDGTGNQPQHF
TGTGCCAGCAGTGCTCGAGACGGGACAGGCAATCAGCCCCAGCATTTT
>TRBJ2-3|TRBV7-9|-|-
CASSPPAAGRTDTQYF
TGTGCCAGCAGCCCCCCAGCAGCGGGTCGCACAGATACGCAGTATTTT
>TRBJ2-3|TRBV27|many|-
CASSLWAVLDSTDTQYF
TGTGCCAGCAGTTTATGGGCAGTGCTAGACAGCACAGATACGCAGTATTTT
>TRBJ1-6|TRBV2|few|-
CASSEQQTSPLHF
TGTGCCAGCAGTGAGCAACAGACTTCACCCCTCCACTTT
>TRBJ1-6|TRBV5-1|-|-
CASSFGGQRDNSPLHF
TGCGCCAGCAGCTTCGGCGGACAGCGTGATAATTCACCCCTCCACTTT
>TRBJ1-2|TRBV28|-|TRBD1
CASSLADRGRYGYTF
TGTGCCAGCAGTTTGGCGGACAGGGGACGCTATGGCTACACCTTC
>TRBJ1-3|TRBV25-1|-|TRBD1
CASSEYKGTASLHLSGNTIYF
TGTGCCAGCAGTGAATATAAAGGGACAGCTTCACTTCATCTCTCTGGAAACACCATATATTTT
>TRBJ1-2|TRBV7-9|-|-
CASSSRSADGYTF
TGTGCCAGCAGCTCCAGGTCTGCGGATGGCTACACCTTC
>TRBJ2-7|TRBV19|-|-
CASTSRSYEQYF
TGTGCCAGTACTAGCCGCTCCTACGAGCAGTACTTC
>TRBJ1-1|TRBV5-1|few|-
CASSAPTGRTEAFF
TGCGCCAGCAGCGCTCCGACGGGGCGGACTGAAGCTTTCTTT
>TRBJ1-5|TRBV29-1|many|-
CSVVYRADQPQHF
TGCAGCGTTGTATACAGGGCTGATCAGCCCCAGCATTTT
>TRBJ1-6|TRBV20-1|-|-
CSARGGFEERNSPLHF
TGCAGTGCTAGAGGGGGGTTTGAGGAACGAAATTCACCCCTCCACTTT
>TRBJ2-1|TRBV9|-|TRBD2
CASSLAGERSYNEQFF
TGTGCCAGCAGCCTAGCGGGAGAGAGGTCCTACAATGAGCAGTTCTTC
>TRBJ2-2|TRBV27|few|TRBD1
CASSRSGGQELPRELFF
TGTGCCAGCAGCCGGTCTGGGGGACAGGAGTTACCCCGGGAGCTGTTTTTT
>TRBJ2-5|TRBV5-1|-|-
CASSLNLGREETQYF
TGCGCCAGCAGCTTGAACTTGGGCAGAGAAGAGACCCAGTACTTC
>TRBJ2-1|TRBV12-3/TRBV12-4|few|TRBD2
CASSLFVGGTGQFF
TGTGCCAGCAGTTTATTCGTCGGGGGGACCGGTCAGTTCTTC
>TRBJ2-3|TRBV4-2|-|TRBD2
CASSQEGSLAGETDTQYF
TGTGCCAGCAGCCAAGAAGGGTCCCTAGCGGGAGAGACAGATACGCAGTATTTT
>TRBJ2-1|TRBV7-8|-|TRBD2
CASSLPRTSGRYLEQFF
TGTGCCAGCAGCTTACCCCGGACTAGCGGGAGGTACCTTGAGCAGTTCTTC
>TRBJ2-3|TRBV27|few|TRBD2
CASRLAGGADTQYF
TGTGCCAGCAGGCTAGCGGGAGGGGCAGATACGCAGTATTTT
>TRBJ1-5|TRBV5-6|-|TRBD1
CASSFGTGGFQPQHF
TGTGCCAGCAGCTTTGGGACAGGGGGCTTTCAGCCCCAGCATTTT
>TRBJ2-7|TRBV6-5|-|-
CASRSTTDEQYF
TGTGCCAGCAGGTCGACTACCGACGAGCAGTACTTC
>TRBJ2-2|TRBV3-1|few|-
CASGRRTGELFF
TGTGCCAGCGGGAGACGTACCGGGGAGCTGTTTTTT
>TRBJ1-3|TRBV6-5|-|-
CASSYSTQAPSGNTIYF
TGTGCCAGCAGTTACTCGACCCAGGCGCCCTCTGGAAACACCATATATTTT
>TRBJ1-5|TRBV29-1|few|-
CSVGTGSRNQPQHF
TGCAGCGTGGGTACAGGGTCTCGGAATCAGCCCCAGCATTTT
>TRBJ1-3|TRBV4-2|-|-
CASSQADRKGNTIYF
TGTGCCAGCAGCCAAGCTGACAGGAAAGGAAACACCATATATTTT
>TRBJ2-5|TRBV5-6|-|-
CASSLLALETQYF
TGTGCCAGCAGCTTGTTAGCCCTCGAGACCCAGTACTTC
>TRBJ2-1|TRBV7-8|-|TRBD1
CASSLTGGNSYNEQFF
TGTGCCAGCAGCCTGACAGGGGGAAACTCCTACAATGAGCAGTTCTTC
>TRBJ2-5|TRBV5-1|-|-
CASSSPKTQGRETQYF
TGCGCCAGCAGCTCGCCTAAGACACAGGGACGGGAGACCCAGTACTTC
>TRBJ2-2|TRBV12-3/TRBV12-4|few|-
CASSLGPGPGELFF
TGTGCCAGCAGTTTAGGTCCGGGCCCCGGGGAGCTGTTTTTT
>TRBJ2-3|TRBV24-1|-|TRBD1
CATSDTGGDTQYF
TGTGCCACCAGTGACACAGGGGGAGATACGCAGTATTTT
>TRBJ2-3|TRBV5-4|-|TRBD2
CASSHGGGRVTDTQYF
TGTGCCAGCAGCCATGGTGGCGGGAGGGTCACAGATACGCAGTATTTT
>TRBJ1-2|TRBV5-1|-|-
CASSGIESANYGYTF
TGCGCCAGCAGCGGGATTGAGTCTGCTAACTATGGCTACACCTTC
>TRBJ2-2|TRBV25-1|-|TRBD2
CASSLRTSGGFGELFF
TGTGCCAGCAGTCTAAGGACTAGCGGGGGTTTTGGGGAGCTGTTTTTT
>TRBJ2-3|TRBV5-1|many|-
CASSLGGWDTDTQYF
TGCGCCAGCAGCTTGGGAGGTTGGGACACAGATACGCAGTATTTT
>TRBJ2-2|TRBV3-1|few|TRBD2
CASSRGLAGGPSTGELFF
TGTGCCAGCAGCCGAGGACTAGCGGGAGGGCCGAGCACCGGGGAGCTGTTTTTT
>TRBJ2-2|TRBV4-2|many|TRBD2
CASSPEGLAGVTGELFF
TGTGCCAGCAGCCCAGAGGGACTAGCGGGCGTCACCGGGGAGCTGTTTTTT
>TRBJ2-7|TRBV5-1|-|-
CASSLGGGGQIYEQYF
TGCGCCAGCAGCTTGGGGGGAGGGGGACAGATCTACGAGCAGTACTTC
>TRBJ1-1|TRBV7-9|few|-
CASSLAGGAWTEAFF
TGTGCCAGCAGCTTAGCCGGGGGCGCATGGACTGAAGCTTTCTTT
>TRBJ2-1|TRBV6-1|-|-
CASRDTGGSSYNEQFF
TGTGCCAGCAGAGACACCGGGGGCAGCTCCTACAATGAGCAGTTCTTC
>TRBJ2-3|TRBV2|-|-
CASSGDLGDTQYF
TGTGCCAGCAGTGGGGACCTGGGGGATACGCAGTATTTT
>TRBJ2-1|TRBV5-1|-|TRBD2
CASSPKGREGSYNEQFF
TGCGCCAGCAGCCCGAAGGGGCGGGAGGGCTCCTACAATGAGCAGTTCTTC
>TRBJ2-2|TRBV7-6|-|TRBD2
CASSRGLAGGPNTGELFF
TGTGCCAGCAGCCGGGGACTAGCGGGAGGGCCGAACACCGGGGAGCTGTTTTTT
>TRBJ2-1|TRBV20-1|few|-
CSARESSPHEQFF
TGCAGTGCTAGAGAGTCCTCCCCACATGAGCAGTTCTTC
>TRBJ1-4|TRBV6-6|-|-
CASSYDVNERLFF
TGTGCCAGCAGTTACGACGTCAATGAAAGACTGTTTTTT
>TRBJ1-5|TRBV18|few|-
CASSLWANQPQHF
TGTGCCAGCTCACTATGGGCCAATCAGCCCCAGCATTTT
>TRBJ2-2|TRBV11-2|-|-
CASMMGRGGTGELFF
TGTGCCAGCATGATGGGCAGGGGAGGCACCGGGGAGCTGTTTTTT
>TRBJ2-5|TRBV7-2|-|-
CASSLGLGVGETQYF
TGTGCCAGCAGCTTAGGTCTGGGGGTAGGGGAGACCCAGTACTTC
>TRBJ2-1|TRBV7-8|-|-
CASSLEAFETYNEQFF
TGTGCCAGCAGCTTAGAAGCGTTTGAGACCTACAATGAGCAGTTCTTC